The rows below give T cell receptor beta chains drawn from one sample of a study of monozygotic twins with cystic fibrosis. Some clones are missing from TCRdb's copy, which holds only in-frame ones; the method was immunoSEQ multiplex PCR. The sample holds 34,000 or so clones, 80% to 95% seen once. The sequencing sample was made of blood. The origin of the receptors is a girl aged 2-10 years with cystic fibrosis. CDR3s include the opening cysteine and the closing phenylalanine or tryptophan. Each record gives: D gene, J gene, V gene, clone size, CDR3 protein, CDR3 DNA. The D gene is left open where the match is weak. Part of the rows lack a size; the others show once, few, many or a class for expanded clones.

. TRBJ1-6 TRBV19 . CASSIASTGINSPLHF TGTGCCAGTAGTATCGCCTCGACAGGCATAAATTCACCCCTCCACTTT
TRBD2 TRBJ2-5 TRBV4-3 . CASSQVLAGLGYF TGCGCCAGCAGCCAAGTACTAGCGGGATTGGGGTACTTC
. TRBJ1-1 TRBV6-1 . CASSEGGLGKEAFF TGTGCCAGCAGTGAAGGGGGTCTGGGGAAAGAAGCTTTCTTT
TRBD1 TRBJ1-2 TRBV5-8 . CASSVQGAVYGYTF TGTGCCAGCAGCGTACAGGGGGCCGTCTATGGCTACACCTTC
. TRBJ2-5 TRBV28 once CASSLVGGETQYF TGTGCCAGCAGTTTAGTGGGGGGCGAGACCCAGTACTTC
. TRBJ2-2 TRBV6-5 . CASSLRITGELFF TGTGCCAGCAGCCTACGTATAACCGGGGAGCTGTTTTTT
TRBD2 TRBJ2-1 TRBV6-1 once CASSLLAGEQEQFF TGTGCCAGCAGTTTACTAGCGGGAGAACAGGAGCAGTTCTTC
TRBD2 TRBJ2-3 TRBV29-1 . CSVGVASGSTDTQYF TGCAGCGTGGGAGTGGCTAGCGGGAGTACAGATACGCAGTATTTT
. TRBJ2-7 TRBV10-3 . CAIKPTGAGEQYF TGTGCCATCAAACCGACGGGAGCGGGCGAGCAGTACTTC
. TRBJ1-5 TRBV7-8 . CASSLGSGDSNQPQHF TGTGCCAGCAGCTTAGGTTCAGGGGATAGCAATCAGCCCCAGCATTTT
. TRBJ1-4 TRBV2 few CASSLAGLFF TGTGCCAGCAGCCTTGCGGGTTTGTTTTTT
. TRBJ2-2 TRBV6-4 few CASSDSTSTGELFF TGTGCCAGCAGTGACTCGACTAGCACCGGGGAGCTGTTTTTT
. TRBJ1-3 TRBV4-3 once CASSQDSGGGDTIYF TGCGCCAGCAGCCAAGATAGCGGGGGTGGCGACACCATATATTTT
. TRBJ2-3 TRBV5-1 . CASSVNPVSPGQDTQYF TGCGCCAGCAGCGTAAATCCGGTGTCTCCCGGCCAGGATACGCAGTATTTT
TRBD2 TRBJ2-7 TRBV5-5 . CASSLVLAGYEQYF TGTGCCAGCAGCCTCGTACTAGCGGGCTACGAGCAGTACTTC
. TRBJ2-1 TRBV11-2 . CASSLDRTGNGHEQFF TGTGCCAGCAGCTTAGATCGAACAGGGAATGGCCATGAGCAGTTCTTC
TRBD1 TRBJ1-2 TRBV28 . CASTPLGTGGSGYTF TGTGCCAGCACTCCCCTCGGGACAGGGGGAAGCGGCTACACCTTC
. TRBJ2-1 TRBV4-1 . CASSPPWNEQFF TGCGCCAGCAGCCCCCCCTGGAATGAGCAGTTCTTC